The next 20 T cell receptor beta chains were all read from a single sample in a study of control samples from healthy donors and cancer patients. Assay used: immunoSEQ multiplex PCR; TCRdb lists only in-frame clones, some missing. The data hold about 41,000 clones, with roughly 94% observed a single time. The sample was blood. These receptors all come from a man between 60 and 75 years old in good health.

The chain recombines TRBV2 with TRBJ2-1, with D hard to call. Trimming pared 7 bases from V and 4 bases from J, leaving 20 bases between. The CDR3 has 16 amino acids. Germline CDR1 SNHLY, CDR2 FYNNEI. The CDR3 DNA is TGTGCCAGCAACGCCCGTGACGGTCTGAGGTACAATGAGCAGTTCTTC. Its protein product is CASNARDGLRYNEQFF.

The rearrangement links TRBV29-1 to TRBJ2-2, with unresolved D. The CDR3 totals 14 residues. With 7 bases removed from V and 4 bases from J, the gap between germline ends came to 16 bases. Germline CDR1 reads SQVTM; CDR2 reads ANQGSEA. The chain's CDR3 is CSATRQALTGELFF. The CDR3, as DNA: TGCAGCGCAACACGGCAGGCCCTCACCGGGGAGCTGTTTTTT.

The chain joins TRBV5-1 to TRBJ2-7; 8 bases agree with TRBD1. Germline CDR1 and CDR2: SGHRS and YFSETQ. CDR3 length: 15 residues. The V segment lost 3 bases and the J segment 2 bases; nucleotides outside the gene matches: 7. CDR3 in amino acids: CASSSRQGRTYEQYF. CDR3 nucleotides: TGCGCCAGCAGCTCCCGACAGGGGCGAACCTACGAGCAGTACTTC.

The chain uses TRBV5-4 and TRBJ2-4, with D perhaps given as TRBD1 or TRBD2 (5 bases each). CDR1 is SGHNT and CDR2 is YYREEE in the germline V gene (reference sequence). The V gene lost 4 bases and the J gene lost 7 bases, with 18 bases spanning the gap. This CDR3 has 15 amino acids. The DNA of the CDR3 is TGTGCCAGCAGCCCCCGTGGGACGGTGGGCAACATTCAGTACTTC. As protein: CASSPRGTVGNIQYF. The full variable domain, completed using reference TRBV5-4 and TRBJ2-4, is ETGVTQSPTHLIKTRGQQVTLRCSSQSGHNTVSWYQQALGQGPQFIFQYYREEENGRGNFPPRFSGLQFPNYSSELNVNALELDDSALYLCASSPRGTVGNIQYFGAGTRLSVL.

The rearrangement links TRBV23-1 to TRBJ1-1; D gene ambiguous. TRBV23-1 qualifies as an ORF whose function is uncertain. The ends were cut back, 4 bases at V and 3 bases at J, with 18 bases in the middle. This CDR3 has 16 residues. The chain's CDR3 is CASSPGWRWEDTEAFF. In DNA, the CDR3 is TGCGCCAGCAGTCCCGGATGGAGGTGGGAGGACACTGAAGCTTTCTTT.

The chain couples TRBV24-1 to TRBJ2-2, with TRBD2 matching over 8 bases. This CDR3 comprises 16 residues. V trimming: 4 bases; J trimming: 6 bases; junction bases outside the gene matches: 9. Germline CDR1 is KGHDR and CDR2 is SFDVKD. CDR3 in amino acids: CATSDPGLERAGELFF. The DNA of the CDR3 is TGTGCCACCAGTGACCCGGGACTAGAGAGGGCCGGGGAGCTGTTTTTT.

The chain joins TRBV5-1 to TRBJ2-7; D call uncertain. CDR3 length: 13 residues. Germline lookup yields CDR1 SGHRS and CDR2 YFSETQ. The V end was cut by 1 base, the J end by 1 base, with 6 bases between. In nucleotides, the CDR3 is TGCGCCAGCAGCTTGATGGATTCCTACGAGCAGTACTTC. The encoded protein is CASSLMDSYEQYF.

V usage is TRBV28 and J usage is TRBJ1-1; 8 bases map to TRBD1. Germline trimming cut 6 bases from V and 4 bases from J; bases unmatched to any gene: 7. In germline, CDR1 is MDHEN, CDR2 SYDVKM. This CDR3 is built from 14 residues. Here the CDR3 DNA reads TGTGCCAGCAGGGAACAGGGGGGACTCACTGAAGCTTTCTTT. Translated, it gives CASREQGGLTEAFF. Combining the CDR3 with reference TRBV28 and TRBJ1-1 gives the whole variable domain DVKVTQSSRYLVKRTGEKVFLECVQDMDHENMFWYRQDPGLGLRLIYFSYDVKMKEKGDIPEGYSVSREKKERFSLILESASTNQTSMYLCASREQGGLTEAFFGQGTRLTVV.

This chain uses TRBV28 with TRBJ1-2, with D perhaps matching TRBD1 (5 bases). Per the germline V gene, CDR1 is MDHEN and CDR2 is SYDVKM. The CDR3 totals 14 residues. Trimming removed 10 bases at V and 2 bases at J, with 17 bases between. The CDR3 nucleotides are TGTGCCACTTTACTCCGGGACGGCAACTATGGCTACACCTTC. This sequence encodes CATLLRDGNYGYTF.

The chain is built from TRBV6-2 or TRBV6-3 and TRBJ2-1, with D perhaps assigned TRBD1 or TRBD2 (5 bases each). Per the germline V gene, CDR1 is MNHEY and CDR2 is SVGEGT. V was cut by 2 bases and J by 11 bases, with 10 bases left in between. The CDR3 has 12 amino acids. The DNA of the CDR3 is TGTGCCAGCAGTTACCCCTTGGGACAGCAGTTCTTC. Translating gives CASSYPLGQQFF.

The chain has TRBV10-2 and TRBJ2-3; 15 bases are a match to TRBD2. The V gene end was trimmed by 6 bases and the J gene end by 4 bases; junction bases not matched to a gene: 5. The germline V gene has CDR1 WSHSY and CDR2 SAAADI. The CDR3 has 16 residues. The CDR3 is CASSPGLAGGPDTQYF. CDR3 coding DNA: TGCGCCAGCAGCCCCGGACTAGCGGGAGGGCCAGATACGCAGTATTTT.

V gene TRBV30 combines with J gene TRBJ1-2; D is unresolved. The CDR3 has 13 amino acids. The V gene lost 6 bases and the J gene lost 3 bases, with 14 bases spanning the gap. Per germline, CDR1 GTSNPN and CDR2 SVGIG (reference sequence). CDR3 coding DNA: TGTGCCTGCGTGGCCCGTAAGGACTATGGCTACACCTTC. Translated: CACVARKDYGYTF.

The chain recombines TRBV5-4 with TRBJ2-1; D not resolved. The CDR3 consists of 13 residues. With 0 bases removed from V and 9 bases from J, the gap between germline ends came to 10 bases. Looked up from germline, CDR1 is SGHNT and CDR2 is YYREEE (reference sequence). In DNA form, the CDR3 reads TGTGCCAGCAGCTTGGGGCTAGACGGTGAGCAGTTCTTC. It codes for CASSLGLDGEQFF. Supplemented by reference TRBV5-4 and TRBJ2-1, the full variable domain reads ETGVTQSPTHLIKTRGQQVTLRCSSQSGHNTVSWYQQALGQGPQFIFQYYREEENGRGNFPPRFSGLQFPNYSSELNVNALELDDSALYLCASSLGLDGEQFFGPGTRLTVL.

This chain connects TRBV14 to TRBJ2-5; 11 nucleotides match TRBD2. Germline CDR1 reads SGHDN; CDR2 reads FVKESK. The CDR3 contains 15 residues. The trim removed 5 bases at V and 4 bases at J, leaving 6 bases unmatched. CDR3 protein: CASSNGLAGGETQYF. The CDR3 region has the DNA TGTGCCAGCAGCAATGGGCTAGCGGGGGGAGAGACCCAGTACTTC.

The chain recombines TRBV27 with TRBJ1-5; tentative D call: TRBD1 (5 bases). The germline V gene encodes CDR1 MNHEY and CDR2 SMNVEV (reference sequence). The germline V and J ends were trimmed by 5 bases and 9 bases, with 17 bases remaining between them. The length of the CDR3 is 14 residues. The CDR3 DNA sequence: TGTGCCAGCAGTGGGGCTTTCTTGGGCTTGCCCCAGCATTTT. This encodes CASSGAFLGLPQHF.

This rearrangement joins TRBV16 to TRBJ1-4; D gene unclear. V was trimmed by 0 bases and J by 7 bases, leaving 9 bases between them. Germline loops: CDR1 KGHSY, CDR2 FQNENV. This CDR3 spans 14 amino acids. In DNA form, the CDR3 reads TGTGCCAGCAGCCAATCGGGGAATAGTGAAAAACTGTTTTTT. Protein sequence: CASSQSGNSEKLFF.

The rearrangement uses TRBV15 and TRBJ2-3; 7 positions match TRBD1. Germline-derived CDR1 and CDR2 are LNHNV and YYDKDF (reference sequence). Unmatched junction bases numbered 7, after V lost 4 bases and J lost 6 bases. The CDR3 runs to 14 residues. CDR3 sequence (DNA): TGTGCCACCAGCAAATTGACAGGGACCGATACGCAGTATTTT. This codes for CATSKLTGTDTQYF.

The gene calls are TRBV12-3 or TRBV12-4 and TRBJ1-1; 7 bases line up with TRBD1. The CDR3 consists of 13 residues. Losses at the gene ends were 5 bases for V and 1 base for J; bases not matched to a gene: 1. The CDR3 nucleotides are TGTGCCAGCAGTCGACAGGGGAACACTGAAGCTTTCTTT. It yields the protein CASSRQGNTEAFF.

The rearrangement links TRBV9 to TRBJ2-5; 11 bases align to TRBD2. There are 18 residues in the CDR3. The J segment lost 1 base and the V segment lost 4 bases, leaving 12 bases of the junction unmatched. Germline CDR1 is SGDLS and CDR2 is YYNGEE. Written as DNA, the CDR3 is TGTGCCAGCAGCTCGGGTAAGATCGGGACTAGCGGCCAAGAGACCCAGTACTTC. It translates to CASSSGKIGTSGQETQYF.

This chain links TRBV6-5 with TRBJ2-3; 10 bases fit TRBD2. CDR3 size: 14 residues. V lost 8 bases, J lost 6 bases, and 8 bases stayed unmatched. Germline lookup yields CDR1 MNHEY and CDR2 SVGAGI. As DNA, the CDR3 is TGTGCCAGCTCTAGCGGGAGTTGGCGGGATACGCAGTATTTT. It yields the protein CASSSGSWRDTQYF.